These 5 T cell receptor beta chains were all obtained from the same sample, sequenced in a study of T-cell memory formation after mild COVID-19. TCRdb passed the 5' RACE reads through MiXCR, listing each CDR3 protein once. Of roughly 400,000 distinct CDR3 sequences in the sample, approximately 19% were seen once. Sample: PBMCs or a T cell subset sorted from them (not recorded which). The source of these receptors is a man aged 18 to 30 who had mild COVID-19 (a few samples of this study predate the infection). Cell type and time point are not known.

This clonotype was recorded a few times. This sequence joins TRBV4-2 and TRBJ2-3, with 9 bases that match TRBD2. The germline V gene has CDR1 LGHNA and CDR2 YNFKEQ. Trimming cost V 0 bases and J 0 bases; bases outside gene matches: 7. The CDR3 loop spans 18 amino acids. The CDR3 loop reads CASSQDLAGATSTDTQYF. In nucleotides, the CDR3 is TGTGCCAGCAGCCAAGATTTAGCGGGGGCCACTAGCACAGATACGCAGTATTTT.

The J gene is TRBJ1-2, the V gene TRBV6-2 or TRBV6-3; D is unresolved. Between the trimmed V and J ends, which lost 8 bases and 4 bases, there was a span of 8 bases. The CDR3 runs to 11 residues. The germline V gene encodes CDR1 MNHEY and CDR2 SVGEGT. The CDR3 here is CASAEGYGYTF. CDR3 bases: TGTGCCAGCGCCGAGGGCTATGGCTACACCTTC.

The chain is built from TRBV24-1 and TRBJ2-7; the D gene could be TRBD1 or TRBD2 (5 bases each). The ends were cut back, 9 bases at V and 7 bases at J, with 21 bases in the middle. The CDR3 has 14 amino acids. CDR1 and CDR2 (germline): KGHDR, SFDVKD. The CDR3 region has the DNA TGTGCCACCGGGGGACCTTCTTCTGTGGGGGAGCAGTACGTC. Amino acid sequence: CATGGPSSVGEQYV.

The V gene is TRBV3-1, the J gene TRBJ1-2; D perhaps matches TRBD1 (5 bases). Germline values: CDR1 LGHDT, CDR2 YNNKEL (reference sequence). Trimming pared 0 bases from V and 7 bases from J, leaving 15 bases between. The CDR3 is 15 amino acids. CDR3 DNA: TGTGCCAGCAGCCAAGACCCCTTTGGTGGGGCTGGCTACACCTTC. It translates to CASSQDPFGGAGYTF.

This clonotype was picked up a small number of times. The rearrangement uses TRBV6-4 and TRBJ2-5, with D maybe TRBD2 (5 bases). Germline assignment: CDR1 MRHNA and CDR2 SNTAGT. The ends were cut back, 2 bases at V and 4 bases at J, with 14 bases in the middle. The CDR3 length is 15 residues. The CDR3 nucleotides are TGTGCCAGCAGTGACCTAGCCCCGTTTGGAGAGACCCAGTACTTC. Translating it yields CASSDLAPFGETQYF.